This TCR beta chain was recovered during a study of shared clonotypes between healthy human individuals. Study findings and constraints: Memory subsets generally showed lower estimated richness than naive subsets. Among non-shared clonotypes, generation probabilities were lower than among those shared by all four donors.

Germline CDR1 is LNHDA and CDR2 is SQIVND (reference sequence). V lost 7 bases and J 7 bases, leaving 16 bases between the germline ends. The CDR3 sequence is 13 residues long. Approximately 200 ng DNA, about 30,000 T cell genomes, went into each sorted-subset replicate PCR. Assay: immunoSEQ multiplex PCR; the TCRdb copy retains only in-frame clones and omits some. This table holds some 2.1 million clones, 85% to 95% found once. This clone was seen just once. Its antigen remains unknown. This chain connects TRBV19 to TRBJ1-2; no clear D gene. This sequence originates from a young man in good health. Sequencing used naive CD4+ T cells sorted from blood. As for subset: CD45RA+ positively selected. The CDR3 DNA reads TGTGCCAGTACCATGGGGTTCTTAGGTGGCTACACCTTC. Translation gives CASTMGFLGGYTF.